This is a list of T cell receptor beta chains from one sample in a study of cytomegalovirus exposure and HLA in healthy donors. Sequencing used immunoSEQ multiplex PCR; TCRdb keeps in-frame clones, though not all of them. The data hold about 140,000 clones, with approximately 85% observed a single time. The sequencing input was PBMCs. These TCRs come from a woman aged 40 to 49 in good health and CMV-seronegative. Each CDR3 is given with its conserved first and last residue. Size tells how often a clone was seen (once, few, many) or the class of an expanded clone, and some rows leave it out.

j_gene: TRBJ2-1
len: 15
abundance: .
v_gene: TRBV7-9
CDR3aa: CASQGLAGSYNEQFF

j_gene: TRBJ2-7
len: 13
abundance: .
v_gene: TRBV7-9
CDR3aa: CASSFRDTYEQYF

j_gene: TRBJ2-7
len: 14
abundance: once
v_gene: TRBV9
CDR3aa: CASSVGGGFYEQYF

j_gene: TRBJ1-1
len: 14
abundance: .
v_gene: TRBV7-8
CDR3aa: CASSKDRGGTEAFF

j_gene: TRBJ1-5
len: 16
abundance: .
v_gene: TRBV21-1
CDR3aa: CASSTSRTGFNQPQHF

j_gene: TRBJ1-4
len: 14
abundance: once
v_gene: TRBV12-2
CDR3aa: CASRLQVVPEKLFF

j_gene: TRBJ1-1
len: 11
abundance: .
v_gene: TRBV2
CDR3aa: CATGGHTEAFF

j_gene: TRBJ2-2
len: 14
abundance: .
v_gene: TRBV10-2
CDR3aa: CASSGLLDTGELFF

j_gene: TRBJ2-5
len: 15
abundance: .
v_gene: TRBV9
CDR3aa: CASRRGLAGGETQYF

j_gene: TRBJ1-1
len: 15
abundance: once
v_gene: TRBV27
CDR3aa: CASSARNQGNTEAFF

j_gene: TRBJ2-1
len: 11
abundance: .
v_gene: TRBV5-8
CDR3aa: CASSPRYEQFF

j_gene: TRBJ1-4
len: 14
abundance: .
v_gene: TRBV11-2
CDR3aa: CASSPSLTGEKLFF

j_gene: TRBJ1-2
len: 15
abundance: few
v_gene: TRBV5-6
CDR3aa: CASSRAQRFSYGYTF

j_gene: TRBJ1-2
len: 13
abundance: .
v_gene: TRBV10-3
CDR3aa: CAISVDTNYGYTF

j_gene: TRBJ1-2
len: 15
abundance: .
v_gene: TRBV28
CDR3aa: CASSVLQGAGYGYTF

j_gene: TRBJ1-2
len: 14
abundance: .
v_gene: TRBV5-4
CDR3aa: CASSLLDRGYGYTF

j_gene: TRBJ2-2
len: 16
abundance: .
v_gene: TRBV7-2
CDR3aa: CASSLVGTSPTGELFF

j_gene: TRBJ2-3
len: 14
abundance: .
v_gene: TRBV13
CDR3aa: CASSSAGGPGTQYF

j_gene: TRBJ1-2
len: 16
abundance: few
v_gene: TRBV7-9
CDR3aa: CSSRYPAGRGNYGYTF

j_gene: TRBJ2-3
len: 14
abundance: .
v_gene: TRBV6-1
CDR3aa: CASFRAGTGDTQYF

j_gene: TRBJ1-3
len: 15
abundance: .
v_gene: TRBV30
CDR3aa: CAWSVGSSSGNTIYF

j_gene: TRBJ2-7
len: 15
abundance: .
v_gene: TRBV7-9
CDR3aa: CASSSEDRRIYEQYF

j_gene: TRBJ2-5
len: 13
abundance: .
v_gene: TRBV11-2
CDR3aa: CASSLGQGKAQYF

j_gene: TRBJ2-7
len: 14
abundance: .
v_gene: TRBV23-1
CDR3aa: CASPVRDNPYEQYF

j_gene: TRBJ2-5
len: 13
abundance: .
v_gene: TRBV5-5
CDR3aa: CASRQGIQETQYF

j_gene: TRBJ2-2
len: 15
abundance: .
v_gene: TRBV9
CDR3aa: CASSVAERRSGELFF

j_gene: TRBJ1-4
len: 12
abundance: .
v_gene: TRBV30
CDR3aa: CAGEGGGEKLFF

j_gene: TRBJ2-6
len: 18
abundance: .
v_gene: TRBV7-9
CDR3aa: CASSPLMGAFSGANVLTF

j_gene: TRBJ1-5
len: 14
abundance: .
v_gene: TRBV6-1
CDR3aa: CASSFRTENQPQHF

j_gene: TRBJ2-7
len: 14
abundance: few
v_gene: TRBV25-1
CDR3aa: CASSGQGAYYEQYF

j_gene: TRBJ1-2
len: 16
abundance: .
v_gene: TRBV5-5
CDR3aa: CASSPLGTQAFYGYTF

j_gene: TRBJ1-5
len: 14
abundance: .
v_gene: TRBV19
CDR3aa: CASSIGGPNQPQHF

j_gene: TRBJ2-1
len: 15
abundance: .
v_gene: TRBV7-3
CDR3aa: CASSLAGGLSQERFF

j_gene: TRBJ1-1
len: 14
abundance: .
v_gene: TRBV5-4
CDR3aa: CASSTSGGPTEAFF

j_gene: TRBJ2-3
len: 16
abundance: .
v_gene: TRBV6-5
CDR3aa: CASSYRSGRAGDTQYF

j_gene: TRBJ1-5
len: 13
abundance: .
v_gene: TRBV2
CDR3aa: CASSRDNNQPQHF

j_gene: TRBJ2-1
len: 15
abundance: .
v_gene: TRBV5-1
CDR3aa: CASSTTTASYNEQFF

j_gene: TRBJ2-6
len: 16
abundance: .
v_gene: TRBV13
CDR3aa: CASSRDRFSGANVLTF

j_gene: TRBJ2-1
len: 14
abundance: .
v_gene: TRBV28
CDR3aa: CASSPWEGYNEQFF

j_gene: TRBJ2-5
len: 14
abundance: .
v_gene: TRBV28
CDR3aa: CASTRDSLQETQYF

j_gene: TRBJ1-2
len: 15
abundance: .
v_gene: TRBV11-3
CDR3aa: CASSLDWVGGYGYTF

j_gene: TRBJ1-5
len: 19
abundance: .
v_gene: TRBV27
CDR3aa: CASWRTGPGRGGSNQPQHF

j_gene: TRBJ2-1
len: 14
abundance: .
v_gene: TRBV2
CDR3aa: CASNAGGPGNEQFF

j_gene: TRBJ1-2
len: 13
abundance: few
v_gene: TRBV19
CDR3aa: CASSYRSGYGYTF

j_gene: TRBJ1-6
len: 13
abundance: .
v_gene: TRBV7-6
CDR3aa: CASSRLENSPLHF

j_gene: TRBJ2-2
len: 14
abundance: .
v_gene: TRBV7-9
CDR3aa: CASSFIGGTGELFF

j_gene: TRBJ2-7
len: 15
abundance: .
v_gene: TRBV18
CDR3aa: CASSPGQGGTYEQYF

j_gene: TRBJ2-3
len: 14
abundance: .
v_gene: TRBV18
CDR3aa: CASSRTGFTDTQYF

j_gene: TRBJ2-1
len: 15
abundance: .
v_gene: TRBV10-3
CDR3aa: CATTLTSGSYNEQFF

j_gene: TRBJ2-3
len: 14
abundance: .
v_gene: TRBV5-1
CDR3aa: CASSLAGGEDTQYF

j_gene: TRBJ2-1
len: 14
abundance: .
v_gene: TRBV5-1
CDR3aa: CASSLTGVVDEQFF

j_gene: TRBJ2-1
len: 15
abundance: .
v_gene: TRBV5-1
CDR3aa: CASSSRREGPNEQFF

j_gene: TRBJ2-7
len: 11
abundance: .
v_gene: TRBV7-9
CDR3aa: CASSRSAEQYF

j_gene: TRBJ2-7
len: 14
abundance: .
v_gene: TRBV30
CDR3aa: CAWSGRVGSYEQYF